This T cell receptor (beta chain) was observed in a study of cytomegalovirus exposure and HLA in healthy donors. V shed 4 bases, J shed 10 bases, and the junction held 8 bases outside the gene matches. CDR1 and CDR2 (germline): SGHAT, FQNNGV. The CDR3 has 15 residues. PCR primers comprised 60 Vbeta and 13 Jbeta primers. Clones were sequenced by immunoSEQ multiplex PCR, and TCRdb holds only the in-frame ones, with some missing. The table records about 160,000 clones, around 74% of them present only once. Study observations and caveats: The classifier reportedly diagnosed cytomegalovirus status with high sensitivity and specificity. Later on, analysis showed that most CMV-associated TCR beta chains appeared to be HLA-restricted. Most sequenced TCRs were rare (though some public TCRs occurred in many donors).

In its sample, this clone was seen a few times. Antigen unknown. The gene calls are TRBV11-2 and TRBJ2-1, with 12 bases that match TRBD2. The material sequenced was PBMCs. The sequence was obtained from a man between 18 and 29 years old in good health and CMV-seronegative. The CDR3 coding sequence is TGTGCCAGCAGCTCGGGACTAGCGGGCCGCGGGGAGCAGTTCTTC. Translating gives CASSSGLAGRGEQFF.